This T cell receptor beta chain was retrieved from a study of blood T cells in healthy people across ages. The CDR3 sequence is 13 residues long. Per germline, CDR1 SEHNR and CDR2 FQNEAQ (reference sequence). V lost 6 bases and J 5 bases, leaving 13 bases between the germline ends. Primers used in a second PCR of about 7 to 12 cycles were a sample-barcoded 5' primer and a J-beta primer mix. TCRdb analysed the 5' RACE reads with MiXCR anew, one entry per CDR3 protein. The table lists roughly 1.4 million distinct CDR3 sequences, around 55% of them singletons. Material for sequencing was blood. The V gene is TRBV7-9, the J gene TRBJ1-1; no clear D. The TCR was taken from a young man in good health. The CDR3 DNA is TGTGCCAGCAGAAGGGAGGAACGAACTGAAGCTTTCTTT. It is translated as CASRREERTEAFF.